Here is one T cell receptor beta chain with its context. Its specificity is unknown. Stated treatment: some 20 received Ad26.COV2.S at low or high dose, single or two shots; about five received placebo; per-sample allocation not given. The samples were gathered on day 63 after the first injection of vaccine or placebo. An 18-55-year-old adult in Boston served as donor. This CDR3 contains 13 residues. Trimming took 6 bases from V and 3 from J; bases not matched to a gene: 4. The data belong to a study of Ad26.COV2.S vaccination and SARS-CoV-2 variants. Study findings and constraints: It was found that vaccine and placebo recipients had similar non-spike TCR breadth. Reportedly, after vaccination the spike-specific CD8+ and CD4+ T cell responses displayed substantial breadth.

Method: immunoSEQ multiplex PCR; TCRdb's copy keeps in-frame clones and lacks some. The table shows hundreds of thousands of clones, with 89% occurring only once. The material sequenced was peripheral blood, taken in a trial of Ad26.COV2.S vaccine versus placebo. The V call is TRBV12-3 or TRBV12-4, the J call TRBJ1-1; the match to TRBD1 covers 7 bases. The origin of this receptor is a person between 18 and 65 years old who received the Ad26.COV2.S COVID-19 vaccine or a placebo. The CDR3 nucleotides are TGTGCCAGCAGGGTAAGGGGGCACACTGAAGCTTTCTTT. Encoded protein: CASRVRGHTEAFF.